The 22 T cell receptor beta chains reported below all come from one sample, sequenced in a study of blood T cell repertoires in COVID-19. Method: immunoSEQ multiplex PCR; TCRdb's copy keeps in-frame clones and lacks some. Found here are 200,000 to 250,000 clones, roughly four fifths of them singletons; the top ten hold less than 8%. The sequenced sample was peripheral blood. These TCRs come from a woman aged 45-65 years with acute or convalescent COVID-19.

This clone has a handful of counts. CDR3 protein: CASTQTGTEAFF. The CDR3 region has the DNA TGTGCCAGCACTCAGACAGGGACTGAAGCTTTCTTT. V is TRBV12-3 or TRBV12-4 and J is TRBJ1-1, with 7 bases aligning to TRBD1. V shed 7 bases and J 5 bases; nucleotides not matched to a gene: 4. This CDR3 comprises 12 residues.

The chain recombines TRBV14 with TRBJ1-4, with D tentatively TRBD1 (6 bases). The germline gives CDR1 SGHDN, CDR2 FVKESK. V lost 0 bases to trimming and J lost 13 bases, with 12 bases between them. CDR3 length: 13 residues. The CDR3 sequence is CASSQEVQGRLFF. The CDR3 DNA is TGTGCCAGCAGCCAAGAGGTCCAGGGGCGACTGTTTTTT.

In its sample, this clone was seen a few times. This chain connects TRBV6-5 to TRBJ2-2, with no clear D. There are 12 residues in the CDR3. The V and J ends lost 2 bases and 6 bases respectively, with 4 bases between them. Germline V lookup: CDR1 MNHEY, CDR2 SVGAGI. The CDR3 reads CASSYRPGELFF. The CDR3 DNA follows: TGTGCCAGCAGTTACCGTCCCGGGGAGCTGTTTTTT.

This clone is a singleton in its sample. V is TRBV11-3 and J is TRBJ1-1; 7 bases agree with TRBD1. After removal of 4 bases from V and 4 bases from J, the junction contained 3 bases not matched to a gene. The germline CDR1 and CDR2 sequences are SGHNT and YENEEA. This CDR3 is built from 13 residues. The CDR3 loop is CASSWTGTTEAFF. The DNA for the CDR3 is TGTGCCAGCAGCTGGACAGGAACCACTGAAGCTTTCTTT.

This clone occurred a few times. In nucleotides, the CDR3 is TGCGCCAGCAGCTTCGGGACACCGAACACTGAAGCTTTCTTT. Its protein product is CASSFGTPNTEAFF. The genes are TRBV5-1 and TRBJ1-1; maybe TRBD1 (6 bases). Germline CDR1 and CDR2: SGHRS and YFSETQ. This CDR3 region has 14 residues. With 2 bases removed from V and 1 base from J, the gap between germline ends came to 9 bases.

The chain's CDR3 is CASSPPGLAGTEQFF. The CDR3 nucleotides are TGTGCCAGCTCACCGCCGGGACTAGCGGGGACCGAGCAGTTCTTC. V gene TRBV18 combines with J gene TRBJ2-1, with 13 bases identical to TRBD2. The germline gives CDR1 KGHSH, CDR2 LQKENI. The CDR3 totals 15 residues. The V and J ends lost 3 bases and 10 bases, in that order; junction bases with no gene match: 6.

The chain links TRBV7-2 to TRBJ2-5; the match to TRBD2 covers 12 bases. Germline loops: CDR1 SGHTA, CDR2 FQGNSA. The V and J ends lost 5 bases and 1 base, in that order; junction bases with no gene match: 8. The CDR3 has 17 amino acids. This chain's CDR3 is CASSQRGLAGLQETQYF. The CDR3 nucleotides read TGTGCCAGCAGCCAGCGTGGACTAGCGGGACTCCAAGAGACCCAGTACTTC.

The chain employs TRBV28 and TRBJ1-2, with 8 bases that match TRBD1. J was trimmed by 0 bases and V by 8 bases; bases with no gene match: 2. Germline V gene lookup returns CDR1 MDHEN and CDR2 SYDVKM. The CDR3 spans 13 residues. The CDR3 here is CASETGANYGYTF. The CDR3 bases are TGTGCCAGCGAGACAGGGGCTAACTATGGCTACACCTTC.

J is TRBJ1-2 and V is TRBV5-4; D is uncertain. Germline CDR1 and CDR2: SGHNT and YYREEE (reference sequence). CDR3 length equals 14 residues. The V end was cut by 4 bases, the J end by 0 bases, with 10 bases between. CDR3 nucleotide sequence: TGTGCCAGCAGCCCGATCGGGTCTAACTATGGCTACACCTTC. Its translation is CASSPIGSNYGYTF.

J is TRBJ2-2 and V is TRBV4-2; a weak D match, TRBD1 (6 bases). The CDR3 contains 15 residues. V gave up 2 bases and J gave up 6 bases, with 13 bases separating them. Looked up from germline, CDR1 is LGHNA and CDR2 is YNFKEQ. DNA for the CDR3: TGTGCCAGCAGCCAACGAACAGGGTTTTCCGGGGAGCTGTTTTTT. It specifies CASSQRTGFSGELFF.

The V and J genes are TRBV29-1 and TRBJ1-5; D possibly corresponds to TRBD1 (5 bases). V was pared by 2 bases and J by 1 base, with 6 bases between. This CDR3 comprises 13 residues. CDR1 and CDR2 (germline): SQVTM, ANQGSEA. As DNA, the CDR3 is TGCAGCGTTGAAACAGGAAGCAATCAGCCCCAGCATTTT. Its protein product is CSVETGSNQPQHF.

The chain couples TRBV7-9 to TRBJ2-1, with TRBD2 identical over 7 bases. V lost 4 bases to trimming and J lost 7 bases; unmatched junction nucleotides: 10. The CDR3 length is 15 residues. The germline V gene has CDR1 SEHNR and CDR2 FQNEAQ (reference sequence). CDR3 nucleotides: TGTGCCAGCAGCTACGGGACTACTTCACCGAATGAGCAGTTCTTC. Its protein product is CASSYGTTSPNEQFF.

CDR3 residues: CASTKGLAGTLYNEQFF. The CDR3 DNA is TGTGCCAGCACAAAGGGACTAGCGGGGACTTTATACAATGAGCAGTTCTTC. The chain is built from TRBV11-2 and TRBJ2-1; 13 bases are a match to TRBD2. The germline V gene encodes CDR1 SGHAT and CDR2 FQNNGV. The CDR3 contains 17 residues. J was trimmed by 4 bases and V by 7 bases; bases with no gene match: 10.

The V gene is TRBV27, the J gene TRBJ2-3; weak D call: TRBD1 (5 bases). Germline V gene sequence: CDR1 MNHEY, CDR2 SMNVEV (reference sequence). The V end lost 2 bases, the J end lost 7 bases, and 25 bases lay between the germline ends. The CDR3 has 18 residues. This chain's CDR3 is CASSLKRTGHPIGNTQYF. CDR3 nucleotides: TGTGCCAGCAGTTTAAAGCGAACAGGCCACCCGATTGGAAATACGCAGTATTTT.

The genes are TRBV30 and TRBJ1-2; 8 nucleotides match TRBD1. This CDR3 comprises 15 residues. V dropped 2 bases and J dropped 7; count of bases not matched to a gene: 12. Germline lookup yields CDR1 GTSNPN and CDR2 SVGIG (reference sequence). The CDR3 protein is CAWSSWTGLGGGYTF. CDR3 coding DNA: TGTGCCTGGAGTTCTTGGACAGGGCTTGGGGGTGGCTACACCTTC.

This sequence joins TRBV5-1 and TRBJ2-7; perhaps TRBD1 as D (6 bases). The CDR3 is made up of 14 amino acids. The germline V gene encodes CDR1 SGHRS and CDR2 YFSETQ. The V gene lost 3 bases and the J gene lost 7 bases, with 17 bases spanning the gap. CDR3 sequence reads: CASSYHDRLGEQYF. DNA for the CDR3: TGCGCCAGCAGCTACCACGACAGGTTGGGGGAGCAGTACTTC.

V is TRBV19 and J is TRBJ1-3; D unclear. Between the trimmed V and J ends, which lost 7 bases and 0 bases, there was a span of 13 bases. The CDR3 totals 15 residues. Germline-derived CDR1 and CDR2 are LNHDA and SQIVND (reference sequence). CDR3 in amino acids: CASNIAVNSGNTIYF. In DNA, the CDR3 is TGTGCCAGTAACATCGCGGTCAACTCTGGAAACACCATATATTTT.

The rearrangement links TRBV7-3 to TRBJ2-2, with 10 nucleotides matching TRBD2. In germline, CDR1 is SGHTA, CDR2 FQGTGA. J was trimmed by 5 bases and V by 5 bases; bases with no gene match: 5. CDR3 length: 15 amino acids. The CDR3 nucleotides are TGTGCCAGCAGCCCACGACTAGCGGGTACCGGGGAGCTGTTTTTT. It is translated as CASSPRLAGTGELFF.

The genes are TRBV10-3 and TRBJ2-1; 7 nucleotides agree with TRBD1. This CDR3 has 15 amino acids. J gave up 5 bases and V 4 bases, and 8 bases lay outside the gene matches. Germline-derived CDR1 and CDR2 are ENHRY and SYGVKD. The CDR3 DNA sequence: TGTGCCATCAGTGGCAGACAGGGATTCGACAATGAGCAGTTCTTC. Translation gives CAISGRQGFDNEQFF.

J is TRBJ1-2 and V is TRBV15, with 7 bases aligning to TRBD1. Germline lookup yields CDR1 LNHNV and CDR2 YYDKDF (reference sequence). The V segment lost 4 bases and the J segment 5 bases; nucleotides outside the gene matches: 4. The CDR3 has 13 amino acids. The CDR3 loop is CATSKDRNYGYTF. The DNA for the CDR3 is TGTGCCACCAGCAAGGACAGGAATTATGGCTACACCTTC. Variable domain in full (rest from reference TRBV15 and TRBJ1-2): DAMVIQNPRYQVTQFGKPVTLSCSQTLNHNVMYWYQQKSSQAPKLLFHYYDKDFNNEADTPDNFQSRRPNTSFCFLDIRSPGLGDTAMYLCATSKDRNYGYTFGSGTRLTVV.

J is TRBJ1-1 and V is TRBV7-2, with TRBD1 matching 9 bases. Germline V gene data show CDR1 as SGHTA and CDR2 as FQGNSA. With 10 bases clipped from V and 5 bases from J, the junction kept 17 bases outside the gene matches. This CDR3 is built from 16 residues. The CDR3 bases are TGTGCCACTACAGGGGGCGCGGGACAGATAATAACTGAAGCTTTCTTT. Residues: CATTGGAGQIITEAFF.

The rearrangement links TRBV7-2 to TRBJ2-7; 8 bases fit TRBD1. V lost 5 bases to trimming and J lost 3 bases; unmatched junction nucleotides: 6. The CDR3 has 14 amino acids. Looked up from germline, CDR1 is SGHTA and CDR2 is FQGNSA. The CDR3 region is CASSGQGGGYEQYF. The CDR3, as DNA: TGTGCCAGCAGCGGACAGGGAGGAGGCTACGAGCAGTACTTC.